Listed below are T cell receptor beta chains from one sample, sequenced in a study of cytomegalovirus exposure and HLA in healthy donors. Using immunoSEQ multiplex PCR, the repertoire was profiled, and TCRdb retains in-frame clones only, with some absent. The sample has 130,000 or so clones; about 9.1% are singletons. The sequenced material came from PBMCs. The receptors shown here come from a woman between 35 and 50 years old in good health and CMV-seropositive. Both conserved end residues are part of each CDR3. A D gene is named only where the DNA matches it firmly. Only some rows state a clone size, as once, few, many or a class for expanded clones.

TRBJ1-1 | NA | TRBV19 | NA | TGTGCCAGTAGTCTAGGACAGTTGAACACTGAAGCTTTCTTT | CASSLGQLNTEAFF
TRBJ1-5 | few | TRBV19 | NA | TGTGCCAGTAGTTACCGGGGAGGCGGCAATCAGCCCCAGCATTTT | CASSYRGGGNQPQHF
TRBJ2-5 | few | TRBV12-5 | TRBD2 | TGTGCTAGTGGCGGACTAGCGGGGGGCGAGACCCAGTACTTC | CASGGLAGGETQYF
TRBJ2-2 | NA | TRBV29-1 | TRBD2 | TGCAGCGTGGGTCCTGTCGGGGGGAGCACCGGGGAGCTGTTTTTT | CSVGPVGGSTGELFF
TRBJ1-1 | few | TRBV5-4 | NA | TGTGCCAGCAGCTGGACTGTACAGGGTAACACTGAAGCTTTCTTT | CASSWTVQGNTEAFF
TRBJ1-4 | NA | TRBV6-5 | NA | TGTGCCAGCAGCTTCATGGACAGCCCTAATGAAAAACTGTTTTTT | CASSFMDSPNEKLFF
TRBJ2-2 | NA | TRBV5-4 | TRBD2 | TGTGCCAGCAGCATAACACGGGAGGACACCGGGGAGCTGTTTTTT | CASSITREDTGELFF
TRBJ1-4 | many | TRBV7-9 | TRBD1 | TGTGCCAGCAGCCGGGGGTGGACAGGGGAAGATGAAAAACTGTTTTTT | CASSRGWTGEDEKLFF
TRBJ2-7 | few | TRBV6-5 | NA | TGTGCCAGCAGTTACTCGGGGGCCGGGTCCTACGAGCAGTACTTC | CASSYSGAGSYEQYF
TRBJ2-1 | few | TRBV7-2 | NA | TGTGCCAGCAGCTTAGACAGGCCAAGCTCCTACAATGAGCAGTTCTTC | CASSLDRPSSYNEQFF
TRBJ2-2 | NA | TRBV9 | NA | TGTGCCAGCACCTCCAAGGGGAGGGGACAAAACACCGGGGAGCTGTTTTTT | CASTSKGRGQNTGELFF
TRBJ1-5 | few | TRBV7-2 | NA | TGTGCCAGCAACTTGACAGTAGGAGATTCCCAGCATTTT | CASNLTVGDSQHF
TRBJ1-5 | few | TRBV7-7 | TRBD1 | TGTGCCAGCAGCTTGTTAGGGTCGCACAGGGGTCAATGGAGCAATCAGCCCCAGCATTTT | CASSLLGSHRGQWSNQPQHF
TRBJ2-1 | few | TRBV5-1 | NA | TGCGCCAGCAGCTTCAGTTTGCGGGGCAAGAGCTCCTACAATGAGCAGTTCTTC | CASSFSLRGKSSYNEQFF
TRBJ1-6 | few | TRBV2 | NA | TGTGCCAGCAGTGAAACCCTCCCTTCCTACCCCCTCCACTTT | CASSETLPSYPLHF
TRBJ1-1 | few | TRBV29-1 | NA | TGCAGAGATCGGGTTGGAGCTTTCTTT | CRDRVGAFF
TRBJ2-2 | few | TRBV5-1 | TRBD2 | TGCGCCGGGAGGGAAAATGGGGAGCTGTTTTTT | CAGRENGELFF
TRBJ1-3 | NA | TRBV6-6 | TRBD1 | TGTGCCAGCAGGGGGCTGACAGGGGACTCTGGAAACACCATATATTTT | CASRGLTGDSGNTIYF
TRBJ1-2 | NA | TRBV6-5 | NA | TGTGCCAGCAGCCTCAGGGGTACCGGGGGCTACACCTTC | CASSLRGTGGYTF